This TCR beta chain was captured in a study of blood T cell repertoires in COVID-19. About the research overall: Collection of acute and convalescent COVID-19 samples took place in the United States, Italy and Spain.

As processed by the authors: Cell counts per sample came from amplifying reference gene primers. Generated by immunoSEQ multiplex PCR, the TCRdb table keeps only in-frame clones and is missing some. The DNA was the basis for D and trimming; V, J and clone size are from that table. Among approximately 130,000 clones, around 83% were seen once, and the ten largest hold about 20%. Cohorts were determined from participant-reported clinical history. Recovered status applied to Cohort 3 donors who had two consecutive negative PCRs. It also applied to those with clearance or with symptom resolution. This CDR3 comprises 16 residues. Looked up from germline, CDR1 is LNHDA and CDR2 is SQIVND (reference sequence). After removal of 3 bases from V and 5 bases from J, the junction contained 8 bases not matched to a gene.

The chain links TRBV19 to TRBJ1-5, with 9 bases matching TRBD1. Specimen: PBMCs or T cells enriched from blood (not recorded which). This TCR came from a man aged 25 to 45 who had recovered from COVID-19. The chain's CDR3 is CASSMVGQGHYQPQHF. For the CDR3, the DNA is TGTGCCAGTAGTATGGTCGGACAGGGGCATTATCAGCCCCAGCATTTT.